Below are 13 T cell receptor beta chains sequenced from a single sample in a study of vaccination and CD4 T cells after COVID-19. Antigen specificity for these receptors is unknown. Treatment given: 10-day PBMC culture with coronavirus spike peptide pools or control peptides (ViraFEST assay). The study sequenced cultured CD4+ T cell DNA using the Oncomine TCR Beta short-read assay. A single record per CDR3 protein comes from TCRdb applying MiXCR to the PCR reads. The data hold 10,000 to 15,000 distinct CDR3 sequences, with 30% to 45% observed a single time. Material for sequencing was cultured CD4+ T cells from blood. Every receptor here comes from a human donor with COVID-19.

This clonotype is medium-sized by share. The chain is built from TRBV6-1 and TRBJ1-2, with D tentatively TRBD1 (6 bases). This CDR3 is 13 amino acids long. V lost 6 bases and J 1 base, leaving 9 bases between the germline ends. Per germline, CDR1 MNHNS and CDR2 SASEGT. As DNA, the CDR3 is TGTGCCAGCAGCGACAGGATTAACTATGGCTACACCTTC. Amino acid sequence: CASSDRINYGYTF.

This sequence joins TRBV7-6 and TRBJ1-6; maybe TRBD1 (6 bases). V was trimmed by 5 bases and J by 7 bases, leaving 9 bases between them. The CDR3 is made up of 13 amino acids. The germline V gene has CDR1 SGHVS and CDR2 FNYEAQ. CDR3 DNA: TGTGCCAGCAGCCCTAGGGGGAATTCACCCCTCCACTTT. Translation gives CASSPRGNSPLHF.

The chain has TRBV2 and TRBJ1-2, with D possibly being TRBD1 (5 bases). This CDR3 comprises 13 residues. V was cut by 0 bases and J by 8 bases, with 10 bases left in between. In germline, CDR1 is SNHLY, CDR2 FYNNEI. The CDR3 here is CASSEAQGSGYTF. Written as DNA, the CDR3 is TGTGCCAGCAGTGAAGCGCAGGGTTCCGGCTACACCTTC.

The chain employs TRBV7-2 and TRBJ2-7, with D perhaps matching TRBD2 (7 bases). The CDR3 runs 13 residues. Looked up from germline, CDR1 is SGHTA and CDR2 is FQGNSA. CDR3 DNA: TGTGGCACCTCTCGGGGGGCCTCCTACGAGCAGTACTTC. Translating gives CGTSRGASYEQYF.

The chain recombines TRBV7-6 with TRBJ2-3; possibly TRBD2 for D (7 bases). The CDR3 is made up of 15 amino acids. V was pared by 11 bases and J by 1 base, with 19 bases between. CDR1 and CDR2 (germline): SGHVS, FNYEAQ. CDR3 coding DNA: TGTGCCGCCCCCGAGGGGGGGACTGGCACAGATACGCAGTATTTT. As protein: CAAPEGGTGTDTQYF.

This chain connects TRBV20-1 to TRBJ2-1, with TRBD1 matching over 9 bases. The V gene end was trimmed by 5 bases and the J gene end by 7 bases; junction bases not matched to a gene: 12. There are 15 residues in the CDR3. CDR1 is DFQATT, CDR2 SNEGSKA, per germline (reference sequence). The CDR3 nucleotides are TGCAGTGCTGATCCTCCGGGACAGGGATTTAATGAGCAGTTCTTC. It yields the protein CSADPPGQGFNEQFF.

This chain links TRBV2 with TRBJ2-6; D may be TRBD1 (7 bases). This CDR3 has 15 amino acids. Germline V gives CDR1 SNHLY, CDR2 FYNNEI. The V end lost 4 bases, the J end lost 4 bases, and 11 bases lay between the germline ends. CDR3 sequence reads: CASSVEGAGANVLTF. Written as DNA, the CDR3 is TGTGCCAGCAGTGTGGAGGGGGCCGGGGCCAACGTCCTGACTTTC.

This clonotype was counted between two and nine times. This chain joins TRBV7-2 and TRBJ2-2; possible D gene TRBD2, 7 bases. Between the trimmed V and J ends, which lost 3 bases and 2 bases, there was a span of 13 bases. Germline V gene lookup returns CDR1 SGHTA and CDR2 FQGNSA. CDR3 size: 16 residues. CDR3 sequence reads: CASSFRGGYNTGELFF. The CDR3 region has the DNA TGTGCCAGCAGCTTTCGCGGGGGCTATAACACCGGGGAGCTGTTTTTT.

J is TRBJ2-3 and V is TRBV30; 10 bases are shared with TRBD2. The CDR3 runs to 17 residues. CDR1 and CDR2 (germline): GTSNPN, SVGIG (reference sequence). V was clipped by 0 bases and J by 2 bases; unmatched bases: 8. The CDR3 protein is CAWSVPSGGRYTDTQYF. CDR3 coding DNA: TGTGCCTGGAGTGTACCTAGCGGGGGCCGTTACACAGATACGCAGTATTTT.

The V and J genes are TRBV10-2 and TRBJ1-5; 9 nucleotides match TRBD1. V lost 10 bases and J lost 5; bases outside the gene matches: 6. The CDR3 loop spans 13 amino acids. Germline V gene data show CDR1 as WSHSY and CDR2 as SAAADI. The CDR3 DNA reads TGCGCCACCGGGGACAGGGTTGATCAGCCCCAGCATTTT. It yields the protein CATGDRVDQPQHF.

The chain couples TRBV7-3 to TRBJ2-2; 8 nucleotides match TRBD2. V was pared by 4 bases and J by 4 bases, with 17 bases of the junction left unmatched. Germline-derived CDR1 and CDR2 are SGHTA and FQGTGA. The CDR3 consists of 19 residues. In nucleotides, the CDR3 is TGTGCCAGCAGCTCGTCACCCCGTCCCAGCGGGGGCCCCACCGGGGAGCTGTTTTTT. Amino acids: CASSSSPRPSGGPTGELFF.

The rearrangement links TRBV7-6 to TRBJ2-7; 11 positions agree with TRBD2. Germline CDR1 SGHVS, CDR2 FNYEAQ. Trimming at V came to 4 bases and at J to 2 bases, leaving 4 bases not matched to a gene. CDR3 length equals 15 residues. CDR3 protein: CASSSTSGETYEQYF. CDR3 DNA: TGTGCCAGCAGCTCGACTAGCGGGGAGACCTACGAGCAGTACTTC.

Remarks on this clonotype: Relative to the germline gene, one junction end is altered; a read error may explain this. The chain joins TRBV6-1 to TRBJ2-5; perhaps D is TRBD1 or TRBD2 (5 bases each). The CDR3 is 11 residues long. Germline V CDR1 and CDR2: MNHNS, SASEGT. Written as DNA, the CDR3 is TGTGCAGCCGAGGACTTCGGGACCCTGTACTTC. Translation: CAAEDFGTLYF.